These 16 T cell receptor beta chains originate from one sample sequenced in a study of cytomegalovirus exposure and HLA in healthy donors. Primers included in the PCR were 60 Vbeta and 13 Jbeta primers. Data came from immunoSEQ multiplex PCR; TCRdb stores just in-frame clones and leaves some out. Here the sample table reports fewer than 85,000 clones. The specimen was PBMCs. The receptors originated from a woman aged 35 to 49 in good health and CMV-seropositive.

The chain has TRBV30 and TRBJ2-7; TRBD1 aligns across 7 bases. The V and J ends lost 5 bases and 3 bases, in that order; junction bases with no gene match: 10. The CDR3 length is 14 residues. Germline V gene data show CDR1 as GTSNPN and CDR2 as SVGIG (reference sequence). CDR3 residues: CAWASGTAFYEQYF. The DNA of the CDR3 is TGTGCCTGGGCGAGTGGGACAGCGTTCTACGAGCAGTACTTC. Full variable domain (missing parts from reference TRBV30 and TRBJ2-7): SQTIHQWPATLVQPVGSPLSLECTVEGTSNPNLYWYRQAAGRGLQLLFYSVGIGQISSEVPQNLSASRPQDRQFILSSKKLLLSDSGFYLCAWASGTAFYEQYFGPGTRLTVT.

As regards this clone: Other DNA sequences in this sample translate to the same CDR3. The V call is TRBV2, the J call TRBJ1-5; maybe TRBD1 (5 bases). The CDR3 covers 14 residues. The germline gives CDR1 SNHLY, CDR2 FYNNEI. Between the trimmed V and J ends, which lost 2 bases and 4 bases, there was a span of 9 bases. The CDR3 DNA reads as TGTGCCAGCAGTGAACTCAGGGCTAATCAGCCCCAGCATTTT. This translates into CASSELRANQPQHF. Looking up the rest from reference TRBV2 and TRBJ1-5 gives the full variable domain: EPEVTQTPSHQVTQMGQEVILRCVPISNHLYFYWYRQILGQKVEFLVSFYNNEISEKSEIFDDQFSVERPDGSNFTLKIRSTKLEDSAMYFCASSELRANQPQHFGDGTRLSIL.

This rearrangement joins TRBV18 to TRBJ2-4, with D maybe TRBD2 (6 bases). Germline V CDR1 and CDR2: KGHSH, LQKENI. V was trimmed by 3 bases and J by 0 bases, leaving 21 bases between them. The CDR3 is 19 amino acids. The CDR3 is CASSPAGIGTNLAKNIQYF. In nucleotides, the CDR3 is TGTGCCAGCTCACCCGCGGGGATCGGGACCAACCTAGCCAAAAACATTCAGTACTTC.

The rearrangement joins TRBV29-1 to TRBJ2-7; D is undetermined. The CDR3 length is 13 residues. The germline V and J ends were trimmed by 6 bases and 6 bases, with 18 bases remaining between them. Germline-derived CDR1 and CDR2 are SQVTM and ANQGSEA. CDR3 coding DNA: TGCAGCGTGTGGCGCAGGCCTGCCTTCGAGCAGTACTTC. Its translation: CSVWRRPAFEQYF.

The gene calls are TRBV14 and TRBJ1-1, with 8 bases matching TRBD1. The CDR3 consists of 16 residues. V gave up 3 bases and J gave up 4 bases; unmatched junction bases: 10. Germline CDR1 is SGHDN and CDR2 is FVKESK. CDR3 bases: TGTGCCAGCAGCCATAGACAGGGGTCGACCTTCACTGAAGCTTTCTTT. Translation: CASSHRQGSTFTEAFF.

This chain links TRBV6-5 with TRBJ2-7, with D unresolved. Per germline, CDR1 MNHEY and CDR2 SVGAGI. V lost 0 bases and J lost 0, with 9 bases in between. The CDR3 consists of 15 residues. CDR3 region: CASSYSQAYSYEQYF. Here the CDR3 DNA reads TGTGCCAGCAGTTACTCTCAGGCGTACTCCTACGAGCAGTACTTC.

V usage is TRBV6-4 and J usage is TRBJ2-1; 9 nucleotides align to TRBD1. Germline CDR1 and CDR2: MRHNA and SNTAGT. V lost 4 bases to trimming and J lost 8 bases; unmatched junction nucleotides: 12. This CDR3 is built from 16 residues. Written as DNA, the CDR3 is TGTGCCAGCAGTGGGCGGGACAGGGATTACGGGGATGAGCAGTTCTTC. It encodes CASSGRDRDYGDEQFF.

The V gene is TRBV6-1, the J gene TRBJ2-4, with 10 bases lining up with TRBD1. The V and J ends lost 1 base and 8 bases, in that order; junction bases with no gene match: 2. Germline assignment: CDR1 MNHNS and CDR2 SASEGT. The CDR3 runs to 14 residues. As DNA, the CDR3 is TGTGCCAGCAGTGAAGGGGGGACAGGGGACATTCAGTACTTC. It codes for CASSEGGTGDIQYF.

The chain recombines TRBV29-1 with TRBJ2-5; tentatively, D is TRBD2 (5 bases). The DNA end favors TRBJ2-7, so the J call may be wrong. From germline, CDR1 is SQVTM and CDR2 ANQGSEA. This CDR3 has 13 residues. In nucleotides, the CDR3 is TGCAGCGTTGAACCGGGGTCAGCCTCCGAGCAGTACTTC. It codes for CSVEPGSASEQYF.

V and J are TRBV18 and TRBJ1-2; D remains unclear. The CDR3 length is 14 residues. The germline CDR1 and CDR2 sequences are KGHSH and LQKENI. The V end was cut by 0 bases, the J end by 3 bases, with 8 bases between. The CDR3 DNA sequence: TGTGCCAGCTCACCACCCCTAGAGGACTATGGCTACACCTTC. Residues: CASSPPLEDYGYTF.

The chain is built from TRBV15 and TRBJ2-5; TRBD1 agrees at 7 bases. V was clipped by 1 base and J by 5 bases; unmatched bases: 4. Germline V CDR1 and CDR2: LNHNV, YYDKDF (reference sequence). The CDR3 loop spans 14 amino acids. CDR3 residues: CATSRAGTVETQYF. Written as DNA, the CDR3 is TGTGCCACCAGCAGAGCCGGGACAGTGGAGACCCAGTACTTC.

The DNA of the CDR3 is TGTGCCACCAGCAGGGCCAATAACTATGGCTACACCTTC. Translation gives CATSRANNYGYTF. The rearrangement uses TRBV15 and TRBJ1-2; D unclear. The CDR3 is 13 amino acids. Germline V gene lookup returns CDR1 LNHNV and CDR2 YYDKDF (reference sequence). V was trimmed by 3 bases and J by 1 base, leaving 6 bases between them.

The J gene is TRBJ2-5, the V gene TRBV18, with TRBD1 matching over 7 bases. CDR1 is KGHSH and CDR2 is LQKENI in the germline V gene. The CDR3 is 16 amino acids. Losses at the gene ends were 3 bases for V and 5 bases for J; bases not matched to a gene: 12. The CDR3 nucleotides are TGTGCCAGCTCACCGTCTGGGACAGCTTTGGGGGAGACCCAGTACTTC. Translated: CASSPSGTALGETQYF.

The chain combines TRBV29-1 with TRBJ2-3; 7 nucleotides align to TRBD2. J was trimmed by 6 bases and V by 5 bases; bases with no gene match: 8. The CDR3 sequence is 13 residues long. Germline V gene lookup returns CDR1 SQVTM and CDR2 ANQGSEA. CDR3 DNA sequence: TGCAGCGTTACCAGTAGCGGGTCCGATACGCAGTATTTT. It specifies CSVTSSGSDTQYF.

The chain joins TRBV19 to TRBJ1-3; D unclear. V lost 2 bases to trimming and J lost 0 bases, with 14 bases between them. Per the germline V gene, CDR1 is LNHDA and CDR2 is SQIVND (reference sequence). The CDR3 consists of 17 residues. The chain's CDR3 is CASSIREGSRSGNTIYF. CDR3 sequence (DNA): TGTGCCAGTAGTATAAGAGAGGGAAGCCGCTCTGGAAACACCATATATTTT.

The gene calls are TRBV7-8 and TRBJ2-1; 10 bases are a match to TRBD2. Germline V gives CDR1 SGHVS, CDR2 FQNEAQ. V gave up 4 bases and J gave up 8 bases; unmatched junction bases: 11. The CDR3 sequence is 16 residues long. Written as DNA, the CDR3 is TGTGCCAGCAGCTCTCTAGCGGGGGACCCGGAGCATGAGCAGTTCTTC. Translating gives CASSSLAGDPEHEQFF.